Here is one T cell receptor beta chain with its context. Antigen unknown. Sequencing used immunoSEQ multiplex PCR; TCRdb keeps in-frame clones, though not all of them. The table lists roughly 2.5 million clones, 90% to 95% of them singletons. This sample is part of a study of shared clonotypes between healthy human individuals. Findings and limits, study-wide: Since donors were few, the genetic and exposure-history diversity represented was limited. Clonotype sharing among donors was expected to depend on sequencing depth. Rarefaction demonstrated incomplete sorted-subset sequencing despite large depth.

This receptor was identified in a man aged 18 to 29 in good health. What was sequenced was naive CD4+ T cells sorted from blood. Subset reported: CD45RA+ positively selected.

CDR3 DNA sequence: TGTGCCAGCAGCCGACAGGGGGAGTATGGCTACACCTTC. Translating it yields CASSRQGEYGYTF. This chain uses TRBV6-5 with TRBJ1-2, with 9 bases lining up with TRBD1. This CDR3 region has 13 residues. The germline V gene has CDR1 MNHEY and CDR2 SVGAGI. V trimming: 6 bases; J trimming: 5 bases; junction bases outside the gene matches: 4.